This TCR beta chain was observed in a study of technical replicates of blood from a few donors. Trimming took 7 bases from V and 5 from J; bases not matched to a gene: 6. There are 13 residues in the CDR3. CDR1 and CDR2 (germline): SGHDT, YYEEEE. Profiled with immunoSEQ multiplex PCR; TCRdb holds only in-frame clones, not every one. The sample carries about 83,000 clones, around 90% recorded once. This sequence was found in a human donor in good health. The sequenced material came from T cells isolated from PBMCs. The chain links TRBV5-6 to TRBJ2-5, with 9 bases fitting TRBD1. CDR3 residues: CASGQGSTETQYF. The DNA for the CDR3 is TGTGCCAGCGGACAGGGGTCGACGGAGACCCAGTACTTC. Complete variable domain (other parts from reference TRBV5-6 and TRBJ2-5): DAGVTQSPTHLIKTRGQQVTLRCSPKSGHDTVSWYQQALGQGPQFIFQYYEEEERQRGNFPDRFSGHQFPNYSSELNVNALLLGDSALYLCASGQGSTETQYFGPGTRLLVL.